At least ten counts were recorded for the clone carrying this TCR beta chain. The data were obtained in a study of neurological immune-mediated disorders. TCRdb analysed the 5' RACE reads with MiXCR anew, one entry per CDR3 protein. The sample has about 28,000 distinct CDR3 sequences, roughly an eighth seen once; the top ten hold 5% to 7.5%. This CDR3 contains 15 residues. V gave up 1 base and J gave up 2 bases, with 9 bases separating them. The rearrangement uses TRBV12-3 or TRBV12-4 and TRBJ2-1, with a tentative D call TRBD2 (6 bases). This TCR was sampled from a woman aged 55 to 70 in good health. Sequenced sample: PBMCs. The CDR3: CASSLGDFAYNEQFF. The CDR3 DNA follows: TGTGCCAGCAGTTTAGGGGACTTTGCCTACAATGAGCAGTTCTTC.